The clone carrying this T cell receptor beta chain appeared a few times. The data were obtained in a study of T-cell reconstitution after alpha-beta-depleted transplantation in children. This CDR3 spans 18 amino acids. Germline V lookup: CDR1 SGHAT, CDR2 FQDESV (reference sequence). The V segment lost 5 bases and the J segment 1 base; nucleotides outside the gene matches: 13. TCRbeta library preparation incorporated unique molecular identifiers. TCRdb reanalysed the PCR reads using MiXCR and keeps one entry per CDR3 protein. The sample contains about 590,000 distinct CDR3 sequences, roughly 13% of which appear only once.

Specimen: PBMCs, mostly from graft donor cells, collected 360 days after TCRalphabeta/CD19-depleted stem cell transplant. The rearrangement uses TRBV11-1 and TRBJ2-1; 8 bases are shared with TRBD2. The TCR sequence derives from a male patient between 10 and 17 years old who had a stem cell transplant for acute myeloid leukemia, so the T cells may come from the graft donor. CDR3 in DNA: TGTGCCAGCAGCCCGCCCGGGGCGGGGGGCGGTTCCTACAATGAGCAGTTCTTC. Residues: CASSPPGAGGGSYNEQFF.